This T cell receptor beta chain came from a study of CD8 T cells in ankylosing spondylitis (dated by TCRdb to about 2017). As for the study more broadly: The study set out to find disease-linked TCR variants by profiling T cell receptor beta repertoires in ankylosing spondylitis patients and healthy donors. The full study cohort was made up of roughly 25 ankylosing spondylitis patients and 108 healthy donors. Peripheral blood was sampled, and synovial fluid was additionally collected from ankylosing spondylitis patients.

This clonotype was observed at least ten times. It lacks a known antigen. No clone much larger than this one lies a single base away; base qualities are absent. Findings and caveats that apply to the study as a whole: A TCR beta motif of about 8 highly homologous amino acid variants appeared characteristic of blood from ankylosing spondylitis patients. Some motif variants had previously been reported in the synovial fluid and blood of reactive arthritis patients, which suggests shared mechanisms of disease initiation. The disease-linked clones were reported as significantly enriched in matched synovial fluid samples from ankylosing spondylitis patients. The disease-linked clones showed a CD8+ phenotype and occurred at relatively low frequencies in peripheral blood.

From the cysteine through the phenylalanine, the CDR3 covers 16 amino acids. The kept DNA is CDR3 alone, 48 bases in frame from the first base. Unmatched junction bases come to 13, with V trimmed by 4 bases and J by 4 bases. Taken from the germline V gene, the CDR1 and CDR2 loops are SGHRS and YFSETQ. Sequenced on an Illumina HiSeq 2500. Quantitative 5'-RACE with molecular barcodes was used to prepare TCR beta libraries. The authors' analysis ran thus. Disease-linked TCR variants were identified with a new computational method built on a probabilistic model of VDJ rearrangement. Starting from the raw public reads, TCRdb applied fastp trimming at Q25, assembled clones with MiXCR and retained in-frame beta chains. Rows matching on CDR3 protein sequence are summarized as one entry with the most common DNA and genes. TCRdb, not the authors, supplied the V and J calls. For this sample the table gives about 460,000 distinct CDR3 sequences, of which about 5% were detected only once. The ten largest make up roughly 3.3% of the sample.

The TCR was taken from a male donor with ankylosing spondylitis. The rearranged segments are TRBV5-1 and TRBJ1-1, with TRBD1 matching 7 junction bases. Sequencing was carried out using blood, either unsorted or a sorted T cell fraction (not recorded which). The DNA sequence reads TGCGCCAGCAGCCCCGGGACAGAGACCCGGAGCACTGAAGCTTTCTTT. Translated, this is CASSPGTETRSTEAFF.